What follows are 7 T cell receptor beta chains derived from one specimen sequenced in a study of blood T cell repertoires in COVID-19. Using immunoSEQ multiplex PCR, the repertoire was profiled, and TCRdb retains in-frame clones only, with some absent. The table lists 27,000 or so clones, approximately 86% of them singletons. The material sequenced was peripheral blood. The receptors come from a human donor in a cohort sampled during active COVID-19.

In the case of this clone: The junction and the germline gene differ at one end; a read error may be behind it. The chain employs TRBV19 and TRBJ1-1; D is possibly TRBD1 (6 bases). Germline V gene sequence: CDR1 LNHDA, CDR2 SQIVND (reference sequence). This CDR3 is built from 13 residues. The CDR3 DNA sequence: TGTGCCAGTAGTGGGACAATGAACACCGAAGCTTTCTTT. As protein: CASSGTMNTEAFF.

The V and J genes are TRBV9 and TRBJ2-3, with a tentative D call TRBD2 (7 bases). Trimming removed 0 bases from V and 4 bases from J, with 12 bases in between. Germline CDR1 and CDR2: SGDLS and YYNGEE. The CDR3 has 15 amino acids. CDR3 in DNA: TGTGCCAGCAGCGTAGAGGGGGGGGGCTCAGATACGCAGTATTTT. Amino acid sequence: CASSVEGGGSDTQYF.

V and J are TRBV7-6 and TRBJ1-2; D possibly corresponds to TRBD1 (5 bases). Germline CDR1 SGHVS, CDR2 FNYEAQ. CDR3 size: 13 residues. V was trimmed by 1 base and J by 9 bases, leaving 12 bases between them. The CDR3 loop is CASSLERGGSYTF. The CDR3 DNA reads as TGTGCCAGCAGCTTAGAGAGGGGAGGCAGCTACACCTTC.

The chain recombines TRBV2 with TRBJ2-1; TRBD2 agrees at 8 bases. Germline CDR1 reads SNHLY; CDR2 reads FYNNEI. J was trimmed by 2 bases and V by 8 bases; bases with no gene match: 5. The length of the CDR3 is 14 residues. CDR3 coding DNA: TGTGCCAGCCTCATGGGACTAGCCTACAATGAGCAGTTCTTC. Residues: CASLMGLAYNEQFF.

The chain joins TRBV2 to TRBJ2-2; D is unresolved. The V end was cut by 7 bases, the J end by 0 bases, with 9 bases between. Germline V lookup: CDR1 SNHLY, CDR2 FYNNEI. This CDR3 has 14 residues. CDR3 in DNA: TGTGCCAGCATGGCCGTCGCGAACACCGGGGAGCTGTTTTTT. Translated: CASMAVANTGELFF.

V is TRBV7-3 and J is TRBJ2-7; TRBD1 matches at 8 bases. This CDR3 comprises 16 residues. Germline assignment: CDR1 SGHTA and CDR2 FQGTGA. The V segment lost 5 bases and the J segment 9 bases; nucleotides outside the gene matches: 18. This CDR3 is CASSAPRRGHCTMQYF. CDR3 nucleotides: TGTGCCAGCAGCGCCCCACGCAGGGGGCACTGTACGATGCAGTACTTC.

This clone was seen a single time. The rearrangement links TRBV12-3 or TRBV12-4 to TRBJ2-7; perhaps TRBD1 as D (6 bases). This CDR3 comprises 12 residues. V dropped 4 bases and J dropped 4 bases, with 8 bases sitting between them. The DNA for the CDR3 is TGTGCCAGCAGTTCGGACAGATACGAGCAGTACTTC. It codes for CASSSDRYEQYF.